The TCR beta chain described here comes from a study of blood T cell repertoires in COVID-19. Study overall: From the United States, Italy and Spain came samples of acute and convalescent COVID-19.

Seattle cases were enrolled at active infection and followed longitudinally. The CDR3 spans 17 residues. The J segment lost 10 bases and the V segment lost 4 bases, leaving 13 bases of the junction unmatched. In germline, CDR1 is LGHNA, CDR2 YNFKEQ. Sequencing was performed with immunoSEQ multiplex PCR; in TCRdb, only in-frame clones are kept and a portion is missing. The sample has fewer than 200,000 clones, more than 75% seen once. The origin of this receptor is a woman aged 60 to 75 with COVID-19, enrolled during active disease. The gene calls are TRBV4-2 and TRBJ1-6, with 10 bases identical to TRBD1. Sequencing was performed on peripheral blood. CDR3 in amino acids: CASSPHTTGGAGSPLHF. The DNA of the CDR3 is TGTGCCAGCAGCCCGCACACGACAGGGGGCGCGGGGTCACCCCTCCACTTT.